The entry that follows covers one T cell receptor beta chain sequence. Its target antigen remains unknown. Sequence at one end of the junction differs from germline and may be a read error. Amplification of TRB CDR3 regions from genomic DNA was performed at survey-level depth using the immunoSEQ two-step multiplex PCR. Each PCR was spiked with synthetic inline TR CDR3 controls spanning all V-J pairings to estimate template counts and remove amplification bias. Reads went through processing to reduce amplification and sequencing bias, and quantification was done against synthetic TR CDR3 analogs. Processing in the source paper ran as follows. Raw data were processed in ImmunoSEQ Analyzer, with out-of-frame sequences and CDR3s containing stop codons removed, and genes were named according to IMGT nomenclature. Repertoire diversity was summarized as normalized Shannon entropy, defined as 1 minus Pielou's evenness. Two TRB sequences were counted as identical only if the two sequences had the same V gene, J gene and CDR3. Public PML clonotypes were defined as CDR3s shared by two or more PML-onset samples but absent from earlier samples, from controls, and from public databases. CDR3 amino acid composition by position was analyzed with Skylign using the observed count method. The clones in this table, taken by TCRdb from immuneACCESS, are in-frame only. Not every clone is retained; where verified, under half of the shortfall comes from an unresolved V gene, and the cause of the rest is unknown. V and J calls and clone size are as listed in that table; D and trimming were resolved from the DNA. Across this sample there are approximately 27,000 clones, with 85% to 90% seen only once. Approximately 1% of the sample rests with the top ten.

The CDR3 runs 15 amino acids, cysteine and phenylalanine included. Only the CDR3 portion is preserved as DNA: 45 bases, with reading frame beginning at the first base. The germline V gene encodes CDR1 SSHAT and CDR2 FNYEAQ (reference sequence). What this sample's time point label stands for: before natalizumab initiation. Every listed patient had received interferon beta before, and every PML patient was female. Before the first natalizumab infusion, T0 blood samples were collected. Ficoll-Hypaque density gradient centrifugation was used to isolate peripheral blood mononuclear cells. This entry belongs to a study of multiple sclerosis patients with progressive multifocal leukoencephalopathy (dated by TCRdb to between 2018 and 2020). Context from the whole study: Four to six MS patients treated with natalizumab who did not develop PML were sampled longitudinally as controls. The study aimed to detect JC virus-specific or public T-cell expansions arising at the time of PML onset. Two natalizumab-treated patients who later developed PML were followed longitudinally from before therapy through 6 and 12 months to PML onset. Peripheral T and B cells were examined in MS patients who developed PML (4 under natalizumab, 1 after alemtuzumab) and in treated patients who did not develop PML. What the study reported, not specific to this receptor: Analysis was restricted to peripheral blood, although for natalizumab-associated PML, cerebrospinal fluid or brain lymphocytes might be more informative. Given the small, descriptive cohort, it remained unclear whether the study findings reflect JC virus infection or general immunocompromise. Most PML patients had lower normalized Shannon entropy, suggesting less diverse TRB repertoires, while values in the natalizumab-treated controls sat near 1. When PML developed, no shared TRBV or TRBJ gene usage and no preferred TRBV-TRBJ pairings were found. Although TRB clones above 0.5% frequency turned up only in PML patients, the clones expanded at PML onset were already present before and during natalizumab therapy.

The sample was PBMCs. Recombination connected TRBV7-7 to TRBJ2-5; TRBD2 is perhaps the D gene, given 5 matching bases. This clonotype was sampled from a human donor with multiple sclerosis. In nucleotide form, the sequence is TGTGCTAGCACCCTAGTCCCGGGGAACCGGGAGACCCAGTACTTC. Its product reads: CASTLVPGNRETQYF.